Below, one T cell receptor (beta chain) is given with its context. No cognate antigen has been identified for it. It has no much larger one-base neighbor in the sample; base qualities were not kept. This sample is part of a study of control samples from healthy donors and cancer patients (dated by TCRdb to the early 2020s). The library was made by the immunoSEQ multiplex PCR assay. TCRdb limited this immuneACCESS table to in-frame rearrangements with V and J called. A share of clones is missing; checked studies link under half to unresolved V genes, and the rest is unexplained. This sample gives roughly 99,000 clones in total; approximately 82% of them show up just once. Together, the top ten hold approximately 2% of the sample. V trim: 3 bases; J trim: 8 bases; unmatched bases: 6. The CDR3, from cysteine to phenylalanine, totals 13 residues. Solely the CDR3 DNA is kept, with 39 bases framed from the first base. The CDR1 and CDR2 encoded by the germline V gene (reference sequence) are GTSNPN and SVGIG.

The sample comprised blood. The chain is encoded by TRBV30 joined to TRBJ1-4; the junction holds 7 bases that match TRBD1. The clonotype comes from a man aged 55 to 69 in good health. The DNA is as follows: TGTGCCTGGAGCTACAGGGGTTGGGAAAAACTGTTTTTT. Translation gives CAWSYRGWEKLFF.